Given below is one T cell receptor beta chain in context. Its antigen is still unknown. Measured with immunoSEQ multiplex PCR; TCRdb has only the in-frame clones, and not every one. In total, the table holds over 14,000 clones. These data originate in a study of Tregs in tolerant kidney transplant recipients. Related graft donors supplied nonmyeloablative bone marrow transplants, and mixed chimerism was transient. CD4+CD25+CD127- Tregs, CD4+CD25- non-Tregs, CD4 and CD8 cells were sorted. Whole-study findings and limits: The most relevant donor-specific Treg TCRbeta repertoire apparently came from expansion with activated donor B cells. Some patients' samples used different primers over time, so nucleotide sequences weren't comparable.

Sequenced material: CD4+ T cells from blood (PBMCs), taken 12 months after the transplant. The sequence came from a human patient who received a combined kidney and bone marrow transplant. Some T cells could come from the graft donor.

The CDR3 reads CASSPTDRVRDQPQHF. CDR3 bases read: TGTGCCAGCTCACCCACGGACAGGGTACGGGATCAGCCC. The chain joins TRBV18 to TRBJ1-5; 8 bases agree with TRBD1. The sequenced fragment ends 3 residues before the CDR3 boundary, so the rest is inferred from the germline J gene. This CDR3 is 16 amino acids long. The V gene's germline CDR1 is KGHSH and CDR2 LQKENI. Germline trimming cut 3 bases from V and 5 bases from J; bases unmatched to any gene: 9.